This T cell receptor (beta chain) was recovered during a study of cytomegalovirus exposure and HLA in healthy donors. Trimming took 5 bases from V and 4 from J, leaving 11 bases between them. This CDR3 comprises 13 residues. Germline V gene data show CDR1 as LNHDA and CDR2 as SQIVND (reference sequence). It was with 60 Vbeta and 13 Jbeta primers that the PCR ran. Clones were read by immunoSEQ multiplex PCR, and TCRdb kept only the in-frame ones, dropping some. This sample carries more than 110,000 clones, approximately 77% of them seen once, and the ten largest clones take roughly 4.6%. The sequenced sample consisted of PBMCs. The V gene is TRBV19, the J gene TRBJ1-2; perhaps TRBD1 as D (5 bases). The sequence was collected from a woman between 45 and 60 years old in good health and CMV-seronegative. DNA of the CDR3: TGTGCCAGTAGTCCAGGGAGGAGCTATGGCTACACCTTC. As protein: CASSPGRSYGYTF.